These 30 T cell receptor beta chains were all obtained from the same sample, sequenced in a study of chemoradiotherapy in HPV16-positive cancers. Profiled with immunoSEQ multiplex PCR; TCRdb holds only in-frame clones, not every one. Of about 8,900 clones in the sample, roughly 77% are singletons; the top ten hold roughly 9.5%. The sample was gathered from a patient who underwent chemoradiotherapy. These TCRs come from a human donor with HPV-associated anogenital cancer.

The chain has TRBV28 and TRBJ2-1; TRBD2 agrees at 11 bases. Germline CDR1 reads MDHEN; CDR2 reads SYDVKM. The CDR3 loop spans 16 amino acids. V gave up 5 bases and J gave up 7 bases; unmatched junction bases: 10. The CDR3: CASSGIAGGPLNEQFF. CDR3 coding DNA: TGTGCCAGCAGTGGGATAGCGGGGGGGCCACTAAATGAGCAGTTCTTC.

The genes are TRBV4-3 and TRBJ1-6, with D hard to call. The CDR3 contains 13 residues. Trimming removed 0 bases from V and 9 bases from J, with 6 bases in between. Germline V gene data show CDR1 as LGHNA and CDR2 as YSLEER. The CDR3 DNA is TGCGCCAGCAGCCAAGAAGAGGGTTCACCCCTCCACTTT. It specifies CASSQEEGSPLHF.

This chain links TRBV4-2 with TRBJ2-2; 10 bases match TRBD2. Germline values: CDR1 LGHNA, CDR2 YNFKEQ. The CDR3 totals 15 residues. Trimming cost V 4 bases and J 3 bases; bases outside gene matches: 2. The CDR3 DNA reads as TGTGCCAGCAGCCTTACTAGCGGGGACACCGGGGAGCTGTTTTTT. As protein: CASSLTSGDTGELFF.

This clone has only a few counts. The chain couples TRBV19 to TRBJ2-1, with 8 bases fitting TRBD2. Unmatched junction bases numbered 3, after V lost 2 bases and J lost 0 bases. CDR3 length: 16 amino acids. The germline gives CDR1 LNHDA, CDR2 SQIVND (reference sequence). The CDR3 loop reads CASSISGGVSYNEQFF. The CDR3 coding sequence is TGTGCCAGTAGTATAAGCGGGGGAGTCTCCTACAATGAGCAGTTCTTC.

The chain has TRBV2 and TRBJ1-1; possibly TRBD1 for D (5 bases). Per the germline V gene, CDR1 is SNHLY and CDR2 is FYNNEI. This CDR3 spans 13 amino acids. V lost 6 bases and J lost 7, with 15 bases in between. CDR3 sequence reads: CASRGTGTVEAFF. DNA of the CDR3: TGTGCCAGCAGGGGTACCGGGACTGTTGAAGCTTTCTTT.

The chain has TRBV7-2 and TRBJ2-5, with a possible D match to TRBD2 (6 bases). CDR1 is SGHTA and CDR2 is FQGNSA in the germline V gene. V lost 5 bases to trimming and J lost 5 bases, with 15 bases between them. The CDR3 has 14 amino acids. In DNA form, the CDR3 reads TGTGCCAGCAGCGGAGTGGGACTCCGGGAGACCCAGTACTTC. Protein sequence: CASSGVGLRETQYF.

The chain has TRBV30 and TRBJ1-4; tentatively, D is TRBD1 (5 bases). Germline V CDR1 and CDR2: GTSNPN, SVGIG (reference sequence). CDR3 length: 13 residues. V lost 0 bases to trimming and J lost 7 bases, with 9 bases between them. Written as DNA, the CDR3 is TGTGCCTGGAGTGTGCAAACAGGTGAAAAACTGTTTTTT. It codes for CAWSVQTGEKLFF.

The gene calls are TRBV2 and TRBJ2-1, with TRBD2 matching 9 bases. V trimming: 1 base; J trimming: 1 base; junction bases outside the gene matches: 14. CDR1 SNHLY and CDR2 FYNNEI come from the germline V gene. CDR3 size: 20 residues. CDR3 bases: TGTGCCAGCAGTGAAGAGGGTGGGCAGCGGGGGGTCGGATCCTACAATGAGCAGTTCTTC. Protein: CASSEEGGQRGVGSYNEQFF. The full variable domain, rest sourced from reference TRBV2 and TRBJ2-1, is EPEVTQTPSHQVTQMGQEVILRCVPISNHLYFYWYRQILGQKVEFLVSFYNNEISEKSEIFDDQFSVERPDGSNFTLKIRSTKLEDSAMYFCASSEEGGQRGVGSYNEQFFGPGTRLTVL.

The chain is built from TRBV4-1 and TRBJ1-4; D possibly corresponds to TRBD1 (5 bases). This CDR3 spans 16 amino acids. In germline, CDR1 is MGHRA, CDR2 YSYEKL. V shed 0 bases and J shed 5 bases, with 13 bases lying between them. The CDR3 region is CASSQEEGTGNEKLFF. CDR3 sequence (DNA): TGCGCCAGCAGCCAAGAGGAGGGGACGGGGAATGAAAAACTGTTTTTT.

This clone came up once. The chain carries TRBV28 and TRBJ1-2, with D perhaps TRBD1 (5 bases). V lost 10 bases and J 3 bases, leaving 15 bases between the germline ends. The CDR3 has 13 amino acids. The germline V gene encodes CDR1 MDHEN and CDR2 SYDVKM. The DNA of the CDR3 is TGTGCCATCGCAGGGACGGACGACTATGGCTACACCTTC. Translation: CAIAGTDDYGYTF.

This chain uses TRBV28 with TRBJ1-2; TRBD1 agrees at 7 bases. Trimming took 3 bases from V and 3 from J; bases not matched to a gene: 10. The CDR3 sequence is 16 residues long. CDR1 and CDR2 from the germline V gene are MDHEN and SYDVKM. CDR3 coding DNA: TGTGCCAGCAGTTTGTCCGCCTCCGGGACAGACTATGGCTACACCTTC. Its translation: CASSLSASGTDYGYTF.

Details on this clone: The junction does not match germline at one end; this may be a read error. Other DNA sequences in this sample translate to the same CDR3. The chain uses TRBV23-1 and TRBJ1-6; 7 bases are a match to TRBD1. TRBV23-1 is placed among ORFs of uncertain function. The CDR3 has 20 amino acids. This CDR3 reads CASSQSGGLQGRVYNSPLHF. In nucleotides, the CDR3 is TGTGCCAGCAGTCAATCGGGGGGTTTACAGGGGAGGGTATATAATTCACCCCTCCACTTT.

This clone was observed a few times. This chain uses TRBV7-2 with TRBJ1-5; a possible D gene is TRBD1 (5 bases). V lost 1 base and J 3 bases, leaving 10 bases between the germline ends. CDR3 size: 15 residues. Germline V CDR1 and CDR2: SGHTA, FQGNSA. CDR3 in amino acids: CASSLVGVNNQPQHF. In DNA form, the CDR3 reads TGTGCCAGCAGCTTAGTGGGGGTAAACAATCAGCCCCAGCATTTT.

V usage is TRBV12-5 and J usage is TRBJ2-4, with D unclear. Trimming stripped 2 bases from V and 5 bases from J, with 7 bases between. This CDR3 region has 13 residues. Germline V lookup: CDR1 LGHNT, CDR2 FRNRAP. As DNA, the CDR3 is TGTGCTAGTGGTTTGTCCCATCAAAACATTCAGTACTTC. This codes for CASGLSHQNIQYF.

This CDR3 reads CATSRRAGNTIYF. The CDR3 DNA is TGTGCCACCAGCAGGAGGGCTGGAAACACCATATATTTT. V and J are TRBV15 and TRBJ1-3; unclear D gene. Germline V gene data show CDR1 as LNHNV and CDR2 as YYDKDF (reference sequence). The V end lost 3 bases, the J end lost 2 bases, and 5 bases lay between the germline ends. This CDR3 comprises 13 residues.

The rearrangement uses TRBV5-1 and TRBJ2-7; tentatively, D is TRBD1 (5 bases). Germline V gene sequence: CDR1 SGHRS, CDR2 YFSETQ. Trimming cost V 4 bases and J 0 bases, with 11 bases left between them. The CDR3 loop spans 14 amino acids. The CDR3 is CASSPRTTSYEQYF. DNA for the CDR3: TGCGCCAGCAGCCCAAGGACAACCTCCTACGAGCAGTACTTC.

The chain has TRBV4-1 and TRBJ2-7; 8 bases are a match to TRBD2. Germline lookup yields CDR1 MGHRA and CDR2 YSYEKL. This CDR3 is 18 amino acids long. V trimming: 0 bases; J trimming: 6 bases; junction bases outside the gene matches: 16. CDR3 sequence reads: CASSQDISAPPGRAEQYF. The CDR3 bases are TGCGCCAGCAGCCAAGATATATCGGCACCACCCGGGAGGGCCGAGCAGTACTTC.

This clone was seen only a few times. V gene TRBV4-3 combines with J gene TRBJ1-1, with 7 bases lining up with TRBD1. CDR1 is LGHNA and CDR2 is YSLEER in the germline V gene. CDR3 size: 13 residues. V shed 1 base and J 8 bases; nucleotides not matched to a gene: 4. The CDR3 coding sequence is TGCGCCAGCAGCCAAGTAGGGACAGCCGAAGCTTTCTTT. Translation gives CASSQVGTAEAFF.

The chain links TRBV14 to TRBJ2-3; D may be TRBD2 (6 bases). The V end lost 4 bases, the J end lost 5 bases, and 19 bases lay between the germline ends. CDR1 and CDR2 (germline): SGHDN, FVKESK. CDR3 length: 16 residues. CDR3 nucleotides: TGTGCCAGCAGCCTCCAAAAAACGGGAGAAATAGATACGCAGTATTTT. Translating it yields CASSLQKTGEIDTQYF. The full variable domain, its missing parts supplied by reference TRBV14 and TRBJ2-3, is EAGVTQFPSHSVIEKGQTVTLRCDPISGHDNLYWYRRVMGKEIKFLLHFVKESKQDESGMPNNRFLAERTGGTYSTLKVQPAELEDSGVYFCASSLQKTGEIDTQYFGPGTRLTVL.

The chain couples TRBV28 to TRBJ1-5; tentative D call: TRBD1 (6 bases). Trimming left V 4 bases short and J 5 bases short, with 6 bases between. There are 12 residues in the CDR3. From germline, CDR1 is MDHEN and CDR2 SYDVKM. CDR3 bases: TGTGCCAGCAGTTACAGGGATCAGCCCCAGCATTTT. Residues: CASSYRDQPQHF.

The chain is built from TRBV12-5 and TRBJ1-1; D might be TRBD1 (5 bases). V dropped 2 bases and J dropped 0 bases, with 13 bases sitting between them. The CDR3 contains 16 residues. Germline loops: CDR1 LGHNT, CDR2 FRNRAP. CDR3 loop: CASGLIRGGMNTEAFF. CDR3 nucleotide sequence: TGTGCTAGTGGTTTGATTCGGGGGGGGATGAACACTGAAGCTTTCTTT.

The chain couples TRBV28 to TRBJ1-1, with a weak D call TRBD1 (5 bases). CDR1 and CDR2 (germline): MDHEN, SYDVKM. Trimming shortened V by 5 bases and J by 5 bases, and 18 bases separated the two germline ends. This CDR3 spans 15 amino acids. The CDR3 here is CASSQMGGTGTEAFF. The DNA for the CDR3 is TGTGCCAGCAGTCAAATGGGGGGAACGGGGACTGAAGCTTTCTTT.

V usage is TRBV30 and J usage is TRBJ2-2; no clear D gene. The CDR3 is 13 amino acids. The V end was cut by 4 bases, the J end by 6 bases, with 12 bases between. Germline CDR1 GTSNPN, CDR2 SVGIG (reference sequence). CDR3 nucleotides: TGTGCCTGGAATAATAACTGGGCCGGGGAGCTGTTTTTT. It specifies CAWNNNWAGELFF.

J is TRBJ1-2 and V is TRBV6-5; D not certain. The germline V gene encodes CDR1 MNHEY and CDR2 SVGAGI. Trimming stripped 7 bases from V and 4 bases from J, with 16 bases between. The CDR3 runs to 14 residues. The CDR3: CASTLRAGTYGYTF. The CDR3 bases are TGTGCCAGCACCCTACGAGCGGGAACCTATGGCTACACCTTC.

V gene TRBV2 combines with J gene TRBJ1-5; D is undetermined. The CDR3 consists of 15 residues. Trimming stripped 5 bases from V and 0 bases from J, with 11 bases between. Germline V CDR1 and CDR2: SNHLY, FYNNEI. CDR3 bases: TGTGCCAGCAGTTTGGACGGCTATAGCAATCAGCCCCAGCATTTT. Amino acid sequence: CASSLDGYSNQPQHF.

V and J are TRBV9 and TRBJ2-7; D may be TRBD1 or TRBD2 (5 bases each). The germline V and J ends were trimmed by 4 bases and 3 bases, with 14 bases remaining between them. The CDR3 is made up of 14 amino acids. Per the germline V gene, CDR1 is SGDLS and CDR2 is YYNGEE. The CDR3 spells CASSIGAERYEQYF. Written as DNA, the CDR3 is TGTGCCAGCAGCATCGGGGCAGAACGCTACGAGCAGTACTTC. The variable domain in full, with the rest retrieved from reference TRBV9 and TRBJ2-7, is DSGVTQTPKHLITATGQRVTLRCSPRSGDLSVYWYQQSLDQGLQFLIQYYNGEERAKGNILERFSAQQFPDLHSELNLSSLELGDSALYFCASSIGAERYEQYFGPGTRLTVT.

This rearrangement joins TRBV30 to TRBJ1-2; no firm D call. Germline assignment: CDR1 GTSNPN and CDR2 SVGIG (reference sequence). The ends were cut back, 5 bases at V and 7 bases at J, with 23 bases in the middle. The CDR3 is 15 amino acids. CDR3 residues: CAWSLEFRVKGGYTF. The CDR3 DNA reads TGTGCCTGGTCCCTCGAGTTTAGGGTGAAGGGTGGCTACACCTTC.

V gene TRBV7-2 combines with J gene TRBJ2-5; 12 positions match TRBD2. CDR1 and CDR2 (germline): SGHTA, FQGNSA. J lost 5 bases, V lost 0 bases, and 10 bases had no gene match. CDR3 length: 18 amino acids. CDR3 amino acids: CASSLAWSSGGAGETQYF. Here the CDR3 DNA reads TGTGCCAGCAGCTTAGCGTGGTCTAGCGGGGGGGCGGGCGAGACCCAGTACTTC.

The chain links TRBV5-1 to TRBJ1-3; the D gene is possibly TRBD1 (6 bases). Trimming cost V 3 bases and J 4 bases, with 11 bases left between them. The germline CDR1 and CDR2 sequences are SGHRS and YFSETQ. The CDR3 extends over 14 amino acids. CDR3 protein: CASSSGESGNTIYF. DNA for the CDR3: TGCGCCAGCAGCTCAGGGGAATCGGGAAACACCATATATTTT.

The chain joins TRBV18 to TRBJ2-6; D is uncertain. CDR1 is KGHSH, CDR2 LQKENI, per germline. The CDR3 runs 15 residues. Trimming left V 6 bases short and J 1 base short, with 10 bases between. The CDR3 is CASSSWVSGANVLTF. The CDR3 DNA reads TGTGCCAGCTCTTCCTGGGTTTCTGGGGCCAACGTCCTGACTTTC.